This T cell receptor beta chain comes out of a study of T cells in narcolepsy. Whole-study context: Enrolled donors included narcolepsy type 1 or type 2 patients and healthy controls. Study-wide results and limits: Autoreactive clone sequences were missing from some blood memory CD4+ repertoires.

Sequencing used immunoSEQ multiplex PCR; TCRdb keeps in-frame clones, though not all of them. Of about 35,000 clones detected, around 80% appear once; the ten largest clones hold around 1.1%. Worth noting for this clone: Its antigen is not known.

Sequencing used memory (CD45RA-) CD4+ T cells from blood. This receptor was taken from a human donor in good health.

In nucleotides, the CDR3 is TGTGCCAGCAGTCTCTCGATAGCGGGAGGCTTCTACGAGCAGTACTTC. Protein product: CASSLSIAGGFYEQYF. V is TRBV5-6 and J is TRBJ2-5, with 10 bases identical to TRBD2. The J call may be wrong; the DNA end is better matched by TRBJ2-7. Germline V gene lookup returns CDR1 SGHDT and CDR2 YYEEEE. The length of the CDR3 is 16 residues.